The clone carrying this TCR beta chain was recorded only once. The CDR3 covers 15 residues. The germline V and J ends were trimmed by 6 bases and 9 bases, with 21 bases remaining between them. Per germline, CDR1 SGHTA and CDR2 FQGNSA. The sample is drawn from a study of early T cells in non-severe SARS-CoV-2 infection. TCRdb analysed the 5' RACE reads with MiXCR anew, one entry per CDR3 protein. The profile shows about 98,000 distinct CDR3 sequences, 13% of them singletons. The clonotype was recovered from an adult who was a healthcare worker with PCR-confirmed SARS-CoV-2 infection or an uninfected control (not recorded which). The chain is built from TRBV7-2 and TRBJ2-4; the D gene is possibly TRBD1 (5 bases). Sequencing used whole blood. The CDR3 here is CASRKGGAKTVIQYF. The CDR3 coding sequence is TGTGCCAGCAGAAAAGGTGGGGCCAAAACCGTCATTCAGTACTTC.